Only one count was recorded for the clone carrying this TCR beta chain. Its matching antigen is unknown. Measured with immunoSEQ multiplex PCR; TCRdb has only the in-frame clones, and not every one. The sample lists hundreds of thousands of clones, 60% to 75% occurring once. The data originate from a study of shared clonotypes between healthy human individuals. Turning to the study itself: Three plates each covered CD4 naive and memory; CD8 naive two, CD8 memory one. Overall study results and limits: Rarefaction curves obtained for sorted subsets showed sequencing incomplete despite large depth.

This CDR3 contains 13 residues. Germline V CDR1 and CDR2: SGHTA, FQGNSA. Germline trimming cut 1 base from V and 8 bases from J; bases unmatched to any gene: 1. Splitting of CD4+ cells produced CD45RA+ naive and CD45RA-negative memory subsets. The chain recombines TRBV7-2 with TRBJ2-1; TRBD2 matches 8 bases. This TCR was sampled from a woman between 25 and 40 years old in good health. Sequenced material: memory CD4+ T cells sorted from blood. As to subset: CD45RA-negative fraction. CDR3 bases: TGTGCCAGCAGCTTAGAGCGGGGGTATGAGCAGTTCTTC. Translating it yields CASSLERGYEQFF.